This T cell receptor beta chain was retrieved from a study of cytomegalovirus exposure and HLA in healthy donors. The PCR employed 60 Vbeta primers together with 13 Jbeta primers. Method: immunoSEQ multiplex PCR; TCRdb's copy keeps in-frame clones and lacks some. The data contain some 180,000 clones, 76% of them singletons. Study-wide points: The authors listed 164 TCR beta chains as cytomegalovirus-associated. Being indistinguishable, some V segments were excluded, TRBV6-2 and TRBV6-3 among them. Presence/absence analysis assumed near-uniform sequencing depth across donors.

Note on this clone: Its antigen remains unidentified.

This CDR3 region has 17 residues. Looked up from germline, CDR1 is MDHEN and CDR2 is SYDVKM. With 5 bases clipped from V and 1 base from J, the junction kept 11 bases outside the gene matches. This chain joins TRBV28 and TRBJ2-7; 10 bases align to TRBD2. This receptor was taken from a man in his late teens or twenties in good health and CMV-seronegative. Sequenced: PBMCs. The DNA for the CDR3 is TGTGCCAGCAGTCTGCCCCCCCTAGCGGGGGTTTCCTACGAGCAGTACTTC. It specifies CASSLPPLAGVSYEQYF.